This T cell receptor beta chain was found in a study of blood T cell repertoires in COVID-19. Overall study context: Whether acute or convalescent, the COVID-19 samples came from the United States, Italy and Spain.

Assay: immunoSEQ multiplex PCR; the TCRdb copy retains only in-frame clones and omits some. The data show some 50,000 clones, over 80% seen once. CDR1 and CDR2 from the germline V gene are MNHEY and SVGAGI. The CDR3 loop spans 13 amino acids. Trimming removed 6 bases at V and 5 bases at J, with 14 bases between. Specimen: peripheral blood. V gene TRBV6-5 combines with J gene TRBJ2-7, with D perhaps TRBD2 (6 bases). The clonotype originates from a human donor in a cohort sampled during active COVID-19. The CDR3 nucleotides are TGTGCCAGCAGCGCGACTAGATATCACGAGCAGTACTTC. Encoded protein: CASSATRYHEQYF.